Listed here are 28 T cell receptor beta chains from one sample, sequenced in a study of blood T cell repertoires in COVID-19. Generated by immunoSEQ multiplex PCR, the TCRdb table keeps only in-frame clones and is missing some. Here the sample spans 150,000 to 200,000 clones, roughly 80% being singletons. What was sequenced was peripheral blood. These TCRs come from a woman older than 75 with COVID-19, enrolled during active disease.

The CDR3 DNA reads TGTGCCAGCAGCTTAGGGCAGGGGGCGAGTTTAGCCCCTGAAGCTTTCTTT. Translation gives CASSLGQGASLAPEAFF. This sequence joins TRBV7-2 and TRBJ1-1; 8 bases align to TRBD1. V lost 1 base to trimming and J lost 6 bases; unmatched junction nucleotides: 13. Germline-derived CDR1 and CDR2 are SGHTA and FQGNSA. CDR3 length equals 17 residues.

This clone occurred a few times. The chain has TRBV25-1 and TRBJ1-1; D might be TRBD1 (5 bases). V was shortened by 5 bases and J by 4 bases, with 14 bases between the two germline ends. Germline loops: CDR1 MGHDK, CDR2 SYGVNS. The CDR3 is 14 residues long. The CDR3 region has the DNA TGTGCCAGCAGTACTCAGGGTAGAGGCACTGAAGCTTTCTTT. It encodes CASSTQGRGTEAFF.

The chain is built from TRBV5-6 and TRBJ2-3, with 10 bases matching TRBD2. The CDR3 is 19 amino acids. Unmatched junction bases numbered 13, after V lost 1 base and J lost 2 bases. Germline CDR1 and CDR2: SGHDT and YYEEEE. Written as DNA, the CDR3 is TGTGCCAGCAGCTTGAGGGGTGATCTTAGCGGGGGGTTCACAGATACGCAGTATTTT. It is translated as CASSLRGDLSGGFTDTQYF.

This sequence joins TRBV7-9 and TRBJ2-1; possibly TRBD2 for D (6 bases). Trimming shortened V by 7 bases and J by 5 bases, and 18 bases separated the two germline ends. Germline V gene sequence: CDR1 SEHNR, CDR2 FQNEAQ (reference sequence). The CDR3 sequence is 15 residues long. The CDR3 is CASTLRTTEHNEQFF. The CDR3 region has the DNA TGTGCCAGCACCCTCCGGACTACCGAACACAATGAGCAGTTCTTC. Combining the CDR3 with reference TRBV7-9 and TRBJ2-1 gives the whole variable domain DTGVSQNPRHKITKRGQNVTFRCDPISEHNRLYWYRQTLGQGPEFLTYFQNEAQLEKSRLLSDRFSAERPKGSFSTLEIQRTEQGDSAMYLCASTLRTTEHNEQFFGPGTRLTVL.

The chain links TRBV6-5 to TRBJ2-4; TRBD1 is a possible D gene (6 bases). The CDR3 runs 13 residues. Trimming left V 3 bases short and J 15 bases short, with 18 bases between. Germline assignment: CDR1 MNHEY and CDR2 SVGAGI. CDR3 protein: CASSYGADRNMYF. The CDR3 DNA sequence: TGTGCCAGCAGTTATGGGGCAGACAGGAACATGTACTTC.

In the case of this clone: One base away lies a much larger clone, so this may be a sequencing read error. V is TRBV5-8 and J is TRBJ1-3; TRBD1 matches at 10 bases. CDR3 length equals 15 residues. V gave up 5 bases and J gave up 2 bases; unmatched junction bases: 4. Germline V gives CDR1 SGHTS, CDR2 YDEGEE. The CDR3 DNA is TGTGCCAGCAGTCCCGGGACAGGGGCTGGAAACACCATATATTTT. Residues: CASSPGTGAGNTIYF.

The V call is TRBV7-9, the J call TRBJ1-2, with 8 bases matching TRBD1. The J segment lost 6 bases and the V segment lost 3 bases, leaving 9 bases of the junction unmatched. Germline V CDR1 and CDR2: SEHNR, FQNEAQ (reference sequence). The CDR3 sequence is 15 residues long. This CDR3 is CASSFQGAQGNGYTF. DNA for the CDR3: TGTGCCAGCAGCTTCCAGGGGGCGCAAGGCAATGGCTACACCTTC.

The CDR3 loop is CSVVRRRGQETQYF. CDR3 DNA: TGCAGCGTGGTTCGGAGGAGGGGCCAAGAGACCCAGTACTTC. The chain combines TRBV29-1 with TRBJ2-5, with D perhaps matching TRBD2 (6 bases). The germline V gene encodes CDR1 SQVTM and CDR2 ANQGSEA. Trimming cost V 6 bases and J 1 base, with 15 bases left between them. CDR3 length: 14 residues.

This clone was counted a few times. The chain carries TRBV28 and TRBJ1-2; TRBD1 matches 12 bases. This CDR3 is built from 15 residues. Germline lookup yields CDR1 MDHEN and CDR2 SYDVKM. The V and J ends lost 8 bases and 7 bases, in that order; junction bases with no gene match: 11. CDR3 sequence (DNA): TGTGCCAGCCGTCCCGAGGGACAGGGGGCGCGTGGCTACACCTTC. Translated: CASRPEGQGARGYTF.

A single count supports this clone. The CDR3 here is CASSPPLRTRGMGGYTF. The CDR3 nucleotides are TGTGCCAGCTCACCACCGTTGCGAACACGAGGGATGGGCGGCTACACCTTC. The V and J genes are TRBV18 and TRBJ1-2; D is unresolved. CDR1 and CDR2 (germline): KGHSH, LQKENI. V was clipped by 0 bases and J by 8 bases, with 22 bases between them. This CDR3 region has 17 residues.

The rearrangement links TRBV7-8 to TRBJ2-2; 7 nucleotides agree with TRBD1. This CDR3 region has 19 residues. V was clipped by 5 bases and J by 0 bases; unmatched bases: 15. Per germline, CDR1 SGHVS and CDR2 FQNEAQ. The CDR3 DNA reads TGTGCCAGCAGCAGGACAGGTTTGATGACCCTAGCGAACACCGGGGAGCTGTTTTTT. It codes for CASSRTGLMTLANTGELFF. The variable domain in full, with the rest retrieved from reference TRBV7-8 and TRBJ2-2, is GAGVSQSPRYKVAKRGQDVALRCDPISGHVSLFWYQQALGQGPEFLTYFQNEAQLDKSGLPSDRFFAERPEGSVSTLKIQRTQQEDSAVYLCASSRTGLMTLANTGELFFGEGSRLTVL.

The chain links TRBV7-2 to TRBJ2-3; 14 bases fit TRBD2. The CDR3 spans 17 residues. Trimming took 5 bases from V and 5 from J; bases not matched to a gene: 9. Germline lookup yields CDR1 SGHTA and CDR2 FQGNSA. CDR3 sequence (DNA): TGTGCCAGCAGCGCCCAGACTAGCGGGGGGGCCGTAGATACGCAGTATTTT. Translated, it gives CASSAQTSGGAVDTQYF.

The chain carries TRBV19 and TRBJ2-6; TRBD2 might be the D (6 bases). The V end was cut by 9 bases, the J end by 1 base, with 13 bases between. CDR1 and CDR2 from the germline V gene are LNHDA and SQIVND (reference sequence). The CDR3 has 15 residues. Here the CDR3 DNA reads TGTGCCAGCACCGGGACTTTTTCTGGGGCCAACGTCCTGACTTTC. It codes for CASTGTFSGANVLTF.

The genes are TRBV11-2 and TRBJ1-3; D is unresolved. V lost 1 base and J 2 bases, leaving 9 bases between the germline ends. This CDR3 is built from 15 residues. The V gene's germline CDR1 is SGHAT and CDR2 FQNNGV. In DNA form, the CDR3 reads TGTGCCAGCAGCTTAGGGGCCAATCCTGGAAACACCATATATTTT. It is translated as CASSLGANPGNTIYF.

This chain joins TRBV5-4 and TRBJ2-1; TRBD2 might be the D (6 bases). V was cut by 3 bases and J by 8 bases, with 18 bases left in between. The CDR3 is 15 residues long. Germline V CDR1 and CDR2: SGHNT, YYREEE (reference sequence). CDR3 bases: TGTGCCAGCAGCTCTCCGGGACTGGGGGTTGATGAGCAGTTCTTC. This encodes CASSSPGLGVDEQFF.

This clone was counted between two and nine times. Other DNA sequences within the sample encode an identical CDR3. Written as DNA, the CDR3 is TGTGCCAGCAGCCAGGGACTAGCGGCCTCCAATGAGCAGTTCTTC. Translation: CASSQGLAASNEQFF. The V gene is TRBV4-2, the J gene TRBJ2-1; 11 bases fit TRBD2. This CDR3 region has 15 residues. With 3 bases clipped from V and 6 bases from J, the junction kept 4 bases outside the gene matches. The germline gives CDR1 LGHNA, CDR2 YNFKEQ.

The rearrangement joins TRBV4-2 to TRBJ2-2; TRBD2 aligns across 8 bases. This CDR3 spans 17 amino acids. V lost 0 bases and J lost 6; bases outside the gene matches: 9. Germline loops: CDR1 LGHNA, CDR2 YNFKEQ. CDR3 residues: CASSQDGTGGIPGELFF. CDR3 DNA sequence: TGTGCCAGCAGCCAAGATGGAACGGGGGGGATCCCCGGGGAGCTGTTTTTT.

The table lists this clone with a count of one. CDR3: CAAEGGRGNTEAFF. CDR3 DNA: TGTGCCGCTGAGGGTGGCAGGGGGAACACTGAAGCTTTCTTT. The chain is built from TRBV6-5 and TRBJ1-1; D is possibly TRBD1 (6 bases). The CDR3 spans 14 residues. Trimming cost V 11 bases and J 1 base, with 17 bases left between them. Germline V lookup: CDR1 MNHEY, CDR2 SVGAGI.

This clone was counted once. The J gene is TRBJ1-2, the V gene TRBV27; 7 bases match TRBD1. Trimming removed 5 bases from V and 0 bases from J; junction bases left unmatched: 9. Germline CDR1 MNHEY, CDR2 SMNVEV (reference sequence). CDR3 length equals 16 residues. The CDR3 loop reads CASSTRQGGANYGYTF. The CDR3 DNA reads TGTGCCAGCAGTACCCGACAGGGTGGTGCTAACTATGGCTACACCTTC.

The chain joins TRBV7-6 to TRBJ1-3; no reliable D call. The CDR3 has 11 residues. V lost 8 bases and J lost 7, with 9 bases in between. Germline CDR1 is SGHVS and CDR2 is FNYEAQ. DNA of the CDR3: TGTGCCAGCCGGGAGGGTAACACCATATATTTT. It encodes CASREGNTIYF.

V usage is TRBV9 and J usage is TRBJ2-5, with 10 bases matching TRBD2. V lost 0 bases to trimming and J lost 2 bases; unmatched junction nucleotides: 10. The CDR3 is 18 amino acids. Germline V gene sequence: CDR1 SGDLS, CDR2 YYNGEE. CDR3 coding DNA: TGTGCCAGCAGCGTAGCGGCTAGCGGGGGAGCCAGTCAAGAGACCCAGTACTTC. Translating gives CASSVAASGGASQETQYF.

This sequence joins TRBV19 and TRBJ1-1; no clear D gene. CDR3 size: 15 residues. The V and J ends lost 3 bases and 5 bases respectively, with 16 bases between them. Germline-derived CDR1 and CDR2 are LNHDA and SQIVND (reference sequence). The CDR3 DNA sequence: TGTGCCAGTAGTATGGCTTCCGGAGGATTGACTGAAGCTTTCTTT. This translates into CASSMASGGLTEAFF.

V and J are TRBV5-6 and TRBJ2-7; 7 bases fit TRBD2. Germline V gene data show CDR1 as SGHDT and CDR2 as YYEEEE. Trimming took 0 bases from V and 9 from J; bases not matched to a gene: 12. The CDR3 has 15 amino acids. DNA of the CDR3: TGTGCCAGCAGCTTGGTTGGGGGGGAAAAGTTCGGGCAGTACTTC. This codes for CASSLVGGEKFGQYF.

The chain uses TRBV2 and TRBJ1-5; TRBD1 matches 7 bases. This CDR3 has 12 residues. Germline assignment: CDR1 SNHLY and CDR2 FYNNEI. J gave up 6 bases and V 4 bases, and 0 bases lay outside the gene matches. The CDR3 nucleotides are TGTGCCAGCAGTGGACAGGGTCAGCCCCAGCATTTT. Translation: CASSGQGQPQHF. Using reference TRBV2 and TRBJ1-5 for the parts outside the CDR3, the full variable domain is EPEVTQTPSHQVTQMGQEVILRCVPISNHLYFYWYRQILGQKVEFLVSFYNNEISEKSEIFDDQFSVERPDGSNFTLKIRSTKLEDSAMYFCASSGQGQPQHFGDGTRLSIL.

The chain is built from TRBV4-2 and TRBJ1-1; 9 nucleotides align to TRBD1. There are 16 residues in the CDR3. Germline CDR1 reads LGHNA; CDR2 reads YNFKEQ. V trimming: 0 bases; J trimming: 5 bases; junction bases outside the gene matches: 7. The CDR3 DNA follows: TGTGCCAGCAGCCAAGAATTAAGGGACAGGGTAACTGAAGCTTTCTTT. Protein sequence: CASSQELRDRVTEAFF.

The chain combines TRBV27 with TRBJ1-1; tentatively, D is TRBD1 (5 bases). The CDR3 spans 13 residues. Between the trimmed V and J ends, which lost 3 bases and 2 bases, there was a span of 7 bases. In germline, CDR1 is MNHEY, CDR2 SMNVEV (reference sequence). CDR3 region: CASSLTDNTEAFF. The CDR3 DNA follows: TGTGCCAGCAGTTTGACAGATAACACTGAAGCTTTCTTT.

J is TRBJ2-5 and V is TRBV9; the D gene is possibly TRBD2 (7 bases). The CDR3 length is 18 residues. V was cut by 3 bases and J by 2 bases, with 23 bases left in between. The germline gives CDR1 SGDLS, CDR2 YYNGEE. CDR3 residues: CASSGRGGQGPPQETQYF. CDR3 sequence (DNA): TGTGCCAGCAGCGGAAGGGGGGGGCAGGGACCGCCTCAAGAGACCCAGTACTTC.

V gene TRBV11-2 combines with J gene TRBJ1-2; 8 bases align to TRBD1. CDR3 size: 15 residues. V dropped 3 bases and J dropped 2; count of bases not matched to a gene: 5. Germline loops: CDR1 SGHAT, CDR2 FQNNGV. The CDR3 DNA reads as TGTGCCAGCAGCTTTCTCCGACAGGGGAACTATGGCTACACCTTC. It translates to CASSFLRQGNYGYTF.